The 20 T cell receptor beta chains below come from one sample, sequenced in a study of CD8+CD57+ T cells in acquired aplastic anemia. Genomic DNA served as template for TCR beta VDJ and CDR3 profiling. Using its own MiXCR run on the reads, TCRdb lists one record per CDR3 protein. The sample lists roughly 180,000 distinct CDR3 sequences; around 63% were seen once. Previously, flow cytometry had revealed CD8+CD57+ cell expansion in the patients chosen for sequencing. Sequenced: sorted CD4+, CD8+, or CD8+CD57+ T cells (not recorded which) from PBMCs. These receptors were collected from a human donor with aplastic anemia.

To note about this clonotype: A read error may account for a junction end that differs from germline. This rearrangement joins TRBV2 to TRBJ2-5; 8 nucleotides align to TRBD2. Germline CDR1 SNHLY, CDR2 FYNNEI. CDR3 size: 14 residues. CDR3 region: CASSLAGYQETQYF. As DNA, the CDR3 is TGTGCTAGCAGCTTAGCGGGGTACCAAGAGACCCAGTACTTC.

The V call is TRBV5-5, the J call TRBJ2-3; TRBD2 matches at 11 bases. J gave up 0 bases and V 2 bases, and 2 bases lay outside the gene matches. Germline values: CDR1 SGHKS, CDR2 YYEKEE (reference sequence). This CDR3 has 16 residues. The CDR3 DNA is TGTGCCAGCAGCTTTAGCGGGGGGGTTAGCACAGATACGCAGTATTTT. It translates to CASSFSGGVSTDTQYF.

V and J are TRBV7-6 and TRBJ2-1; no reliable D call. Germline lookup yields CDR1 SGHVS and CDR2 FNYEAQ. V was pared by 1 base and J by 3 bases, with 16 bases between. This CDR3 has 17 amino acids. The DNA of the CDR3 is TGTGCCAGCAGCTTAGGCGGCGGCGAACTCGACTACAATGAGCAGTTCTTC. It codes for CASSLGGGELDYNEQFF.

The chain couples TRBV15 to TRBJ2-5; D tentatively reads TRBD1 or TRBD2 (6 bases each). Germline V gene data show CDR1 as LNHNV and CDR2 as YYDKDF (reference sequence). The CDR3 has 15 amino acids. Trimming took off 0 bases at V and 5 bases at J, with 13 bases between the two ends. CDR3 region: CATSRDRGAGETQYF. CDR3 in DNA: TGTGCCACCAGCAGAGACAGGGGCGCGGGGGAGACCCAGTACTTC.

The rearrangement joins TRBV29-1 to TRBJ1-2; tentatively, D is TRBD1 (6 bases). V was shortened by 3 bases and J by 8 bases, with 16 bases between the two germline ends. The germline V gene encodes CDR1 SQVTM and CDR2 ANQGSEA. This CDR3 has 13 residues. CDR3 sequence: CSVERGGVSGYTF. Here the CDR3 DNA reads TGCAGCGTTGAGAGGGGGGGGGTGAGCGGCTACACCTTC.

Only one count was recorded for this clonotype. The V gene is TRBV20-1, the J gene TRBJ2-7; D not resolved. V lost 1 base and J 4 bases, leaving 11 bases between the germline ends. CDR1 and CDR2 from the germline V gene are DFQATT and SNEGSKA (reference sequence). CDR3 length: 13 amino acids. The CDR3 sequence: CSARAEMEYEQYF. CDR3 nucleotides: TGCAGTGCTAGAGCCGAAATGGAGTACGAGCAGTACTTC.

This sequence joins TRBV7-9 and TRBJ1-5, with no clear D. Germline CDR1 reads SEHNR; CDR2 reads FQNEAQ (reference sequence). Trimming left V 4 bases short and J 9 bases short, with 10 bases between. The CDR3 consists of 12 residues. CDR3 DNA: TGTGCCAGCAGCTCTCCCGTCGGGCCCCAGCATTTT. The encoded protein is CASSSPVGPQHF.

This chain connects TRBV19 to TRBJ2-1; 11 bases fit TRBD2. V lost 11 bases and J lost 4; bases outside the gene matches: 4. Germline-derived CDR1 and CDR2 are LNHDA and SQIVND (reference sequence). The CDR3 covers 13 residues. This CDR3 reads CAASGRIYNEQFF. CDR3 DNA sequence: TGTGCCGCTAGCGGGAGGATATACAATGAGCAGTTCTTC.

This sequence joins TRBV20-1 and TRBJ1-2; D is unclear. There are 10 residues in the CDR3. V shed 3 bases and J shed 6 bases, with 5 bases lying between them. CDR1 and CDR2 (germline): DFQATT, SNEGSKA (reference sequence). The CDR3 DNA is TGCAGTGCTAGGTCGAATGGCTACACCTTC. Its protein product is CSARSNGYTF.

The chain has TRBV24-1 and TRBJ1-5; 7 bases map to TRBD1. CDR1 and CDR2 (germline): KGHDR, SFDVKD. The CDR3 runs 15 residues. V lost 3 bases to trimming and J lost 6 bases; unmatched junction nucleotides: 7. DNA of the CDR3: TGTGCCACCAGTGATCGTAGACAGGGTGCTCAGCCCCAGCATTTT. Its protein is CATSDRRQGAQPQHF.

This chain links TRBV9 with TRBJ2-1, with 9 bases lining up with TRBD2. Unmatched junction bases numbered 5, after V lost 1 base and J lost 3 bases. The CDR3 length is 16 residues. Germline loops: CDR1 SGDLS, CDR2 YYNGEE. In DNA, the CDR3 is TGTGCCAGCAGCGTACTAGCGGGACCCAACTACAATGAGCAGTTCTTC. Its translation: CASSVLAGPNYNEQFF.

This rearrangement joins TRBV7-8 to TRBJ2-2, with 10 bases matching TRBD2. There are 17 residues in the CDR3. CDR1 and CDR2 from the germline V gene are SGHVS and FQNEAQ. V lost 2 bases and J lost 1; bases outside the gene matches: 4. As DNA, the CDR3 is TGTGCCAGCAGCTTATGGGCTAGCGGGAGGAACACCGGGGAGCTGTTTTTT. Translated: CASSLWASGRNTGELFF.

The gene calls are TRBV2 and TRBJ1-3; 12 bases align to TRBD1. J was trimmed by 4 bases and V by 6 bases; bases with no gene match: 4. The CDR3 extends over 15 amino acids. CDR1 is SNHLY and CDR2 is FYNNEI in the germline V gene. CDR3 in DNA: TGTGCCAGCAGGGAGGGACAGGGGGCCGGAAACACCATATATTTT. The encoded protein is CASREGQGAGNTIYF.

The chain employs TRBV5-8 and TRBJ1-2; possibly TRBD1 for D (5 bases). V gave up 4 bases and J gave up 0 bases, with 16 bases separating them. From germline, CDR1 is SGHTS and CDR2 YDEGEE. The CDR3 has 16 residues. CDR3 residues: CASSLGTFLANYGYTF. CDR3 bases: TGTGCCAGCAGCCTAGGGACTTTTTTAGCTAACTATGGCTACACCTTC.

The genes are TRBV19 and TRBJ1-5; perhaps TRBD1 as D (5 bases). CDR1 is LNHDA, CDR2 SQIVND, per germline (reference sequence). Trimming removed 0 bases at V and 6 bases at J, with 12 bases between. The CDR3 covers 15 residues. The CDR3 DNA reads TGTGCCAGTAGTATAGATCCAGCAGGGACTCAGCCCCAGCATTTT. Residues: CASSIDPAGTQPQHF.

This clonotype was detected ten times or more. This rearrangement joins TRBV5-8 to TRBJ1-5; 8 nucleotides align to TRBD1. The CDR3 has 15 residues. After removal of 5 bases from V and 9 bases from J, the junction contained 13 bases not matched to a gene. Germline V CDR1 and CDR2: SGHTS, YDEGEE. The CDR3 protein is CASSSDRGGVRPQHF. CDR3 sequence (DNA): TGTGCCAGCAGTTCTGACAGGGGTGGAGTTAGGCCCCAGCATTTT.

V is TRBV20-1 and J is TRBJ2-1; 8 bases map to TRBD1. CDR1 is DFQATT, CDR2 SNEGSKA, per germline (reference sequence). CDR3 size: 11 residues. The V and J ends lost 5 bases and 12 bases, in that order; junction bases with no gene match: 6. The CDR3 loop is CSADRGLVQFF. The DNA of the CDR3 is TGCAGTGCTGACAGGGGTCTGGTGCAGTTCTTC.

This clonotype appeared once. The chain carries TRBV15 and TRBJ2-1; D is uncertain. Germline CDR1 and CDR2: LNHNV and YYDKDF (reference sequence). V lost 4 bases and J 10 bases, leaving 11 bases between the germline ends. CDR3 length: 12 residues. Written as DNA, the CDR3 is TGTGCCACCAGCACGCGTCTCTCCGAGCAGTTCTTC. Protein product: CATSTRLSEQFF.

This clonotype was detected ten times or more. The chain employs TRBV28 and TRBJ1-6; maybe TRBD1 (5 bases). V was pared by 4 bases and J by 7 bases, with 17 bases between. CDR1 and CDR2 (germline): MDHEN, SYDVKM. The CDR3 totals 16 residues. The CDR3 DNA sequence: TGTGCCAGCAGTTCAATAGCCCGGGACGGGAATTCACCCCTCCACTTT. This translates into CASSSIARDGNSPLHF.

In its sample, this clonotype was seen many times. The rearrangement joins TRBV20-1 to TRBJ2-1; the match to TRBD1 covers 7 bases. V shed 2 bases, J shed 9 bases, and the junction held 1 base outside the gene matches. Per germline, CDR1 DFQATT and CDR2 SNEGSKA (reference sequence). This CDR3 is 11 amino acids long. In DNA, the CDR3 is TGCAGTGCTAGAACAGGGGTTGAGCAGTTCTTC. This encodes CSARTGVEQFF.